These 16 T cell receptor beta chains came from one sample sequenced in a study of T cell repertoires in cytomegalovirus infection. TCRdb independently ran MiXCR on the reads; one entry per CDR3 protein. In the table there are about a million distinct CDR3 sequences, less than 35% of which are singletons. These receptors' targets are unknown. Sequenced material: cultured CD8+ T cells from PBMCs, taken from culture after CMV antigen stimulation. Every receptor here comes from a human donor in good health (CMV status not recorded). Some clones in this sample may be carry-over from other donors' samples.

The chain has TRBV7-6 and TRBJ2-5; 8 nucleotides agree with TRBD2. Unmatched junction bases numbered 5, after V lost 2 bases and J lost 3 bases. The CDR3 is 15 residues long. Germline assignment: CDR1 SGHVS and CDR2 FNYEAQ. In nucleotides, the CDR3 is TGTGCCAGCAGCTTATTCTTCGGGGGGGAAGAGACCCAGTACTTC. It codes for CASSLFFGGEETQYF.

This clonotype was counted between two and nine times. The chain has TRBV6-6 and TRBJ2-6; tentative D call: TRBD2 (6 bases). The V and J ends lost 2 bases and 2 bases respectively, with 13 bases between them. This CDR3 is 17 amino acids long. Germline CDR1 and CDR2: MNHNY and SVGAGI (reference sequence). CDR3 bases: TGTGCCAGCAGTTACGGGGAGGCTCCCCCTGGGGCCAACGTCCTGACTTTC. Residues: CASSYGEAPPGANVLTF.

V is TRBV12-3 or TRBV12-4 and J is TRBJ1-1; possible D gene TRBD1, 5 bases. V was clipped by 6 bases and J by 0 bases, with 17 bases between them. The CDR3 has 16 amino acids. The CDR3 reads CASSGGHLPMNTEAFF. The CDR3 DNA reads as TGTGCCAGCAGCGGCGGACATCTCCCCATGAACACTGAAGCTTTCTTT.

In this sample, this clonotype turned up many times. The rearrangement links TRBV7-2 to TRBJ2-4; D is ambiguous. Trimming took 5 bases from V and 3 from J, leaving 14 bases between them. This CDR3 is built from 15 residues. Looked up from germline, CDR1 is SGHTA and CDR2 is FQGNSA. The DNA of the CDR3 is TGTGCCAGCAGCCCCTCCGAAGGGTACAAAAACATTCAGTACTTC. This codes for CASSPSEGYKNIQYF.

The CDR3 here is CASSLGGVFNYGYTF. CDR3 bases: TGTGCCAGCAGTTTAGGCGGGGTATTTAACTATGGCTACACCTTC. The chain is built from TRBV12-3 or TRBV12-4 and TRBJ1-2; D unresolved. V was shortened by 1 base and J by 1 base, with 10 bases between the two germline ends. There are 15 residues in the CDR3.

The chain employs TRBV27 and TRBJ2-7; 9 nucleotides match TRBD1. Trimming cost V 6 bases and J 4 bases; bases outside gene matches: 7. Per germline, CDR1 MNHEY and CDR2 SMNVEV (reference sequence). There are 14 residues in the CDR3. This chain's CDR3 is CASSGQGSLYEQYF. CDR3 bases: TGTGCCAGCAGCGGACAGGGGTCCCTTTACGAGCAGTACTTC.

This clonotype was observed a few times. The rearrangement links TRBV2 to TRBJ2-5, with D hard to call. V was clipped by 6 bases and J by 2 bases, with 10 bases between them. The CDR3 runs 13 residues. CDR1 is SNHLY and CDR2 is FYNNEI in the germline V gene. For the CDR3, the DNA is TGTGCCAGCAGCTCGGGTTTTCAAGAGACCCAGTACTTC. Protein sequence: CASSSGFQETQYF. The full variable domain, in which reference TRBV2 and TRBJ2-5 provide the parts outside the CDR3, is EPEVTQTPSHQVTQMGQEVILRCVPISNHLYFYWYRQILGQKVEFLVSFYNNEISEKSEIFDDQFSVERPDGSNFTLKIRSTKLEDSAMYFCASSSGFQETQYFGPGTRLLVL.

This clonotype was found once. The chain carries TRBV7-9 and TRBJ1-1; TRBD1 matches 8 bases. The CDR3 contains 16 residues. The junction had 8 bases not matched to a gene; V was cut back by 2 bases and J by 3 bases. The germline V gene encodes CDR1 SEHNR and CDR2 FQNEAQ (reference sequence). The CDR3 is CASSLRQTQGDTEAFF. The CDR3 DNA reads TGTGCCAGCAGCTTACGCCAGACACAGGGGGACACTGAAGCTTTCTTT.

As for this clonotype: This may stem from a read error, because a much larger clone lies one nucleotide away. This chain uses TRBV7-6 with TRBJ1-5; TRBD1 is a possible D gene (6 bases). There are 22 residues in the CDR3. The germline V gene has CDR1 SGHVS and CDR2 FNYEAQ. The CDR3 nucleotides read TGTGCCAGCAGCCCTTTTAGGTTTATATCGAGCGGGGCAGGGGCACCTAATCAGTCCCAGCATTTT. This sequence encodes CASSPFRFISSGAGAPNQSQHF.

Points on this clonotype: This could be a read error, since a much larger clone is one nucleotide away. The chain is built from TRBV7-8 and TRBJ2-1, with 8 bases identical to TRBD1. CDR1 is SGHVS and CDR2 is FQNEAQ in the germline V gene. The CDR3 consists of 14 residues. The CDR3 region is CTSSHWGQDNEQFF. CDR3 coding DNA: TGTACCAGCAGCCATTGGGGACAGGACAATGAGCAGTTCTTC.

This clonotype is a singleton in its sample. One junction end does not reproduce the germline sequence, and a read error may be involved. V usage is TRBV25-1 and J usage is TRBJ1-1, with 7 nucleotides matching TRBD1. This CDR3 is 13 amino acids long. Per the germline V gene, CDR1 is MGHDK and CDR2 is SYGVNS. CDR3 loop: CANSPTGVAEAFF. The CDR3 bases are TGTGCCAACAGTCCCACAGGGGTAGCTGAAGCTTTCTTT.

The chain is built from TRBV13 and TRBJ2-1; D uncertain. There are 14 residues in the CDR3. Germline V gene data show CDR1 as PRHDT and CDR2 as FYEKMQ (reference sequence). Between the trimmed V and J ends, which lost 7 bases and 7 bases, there was a span of 17 bases. The CDR3 reads CASTAPESRNEQFF. CDR3 coding DNA: TGTGCCAGCACCGCCCCCGAGTCCCGAAATGAGCAGTTCTTC.

In this sample, this clonotype turned up many times. The CDR3 region has the DNA TGTGCCAGCAGCCTCTCAGGCCTTGACTCCTACGAGCAGTACTTC. Translating it yields CASSLSGLDSYEQYF. The rearrangement joins TRBV7-8 to TRBJ2-7; D gene uncertain. Germline CDR1 and CDR2: SGHVS and FQNEAQ. CDR3 length equals 15 residues. V was trimmed by 5 bases and J by 0 bases, leaving 14 bases between them.

The chain combines TRBV19 with TRBJ2-7, with 10 bases identical to TRBD1. Per germline, CDR1 LNHDA and CDR2 SQIVND (reference sequence). This CDR3 contains 15 residues. V shed 3 bases and J 3 bases; nucleotides not matched to a gene: 5. CDR3 nucleotide sequence: TGTGCCAGTAGTATCTCGGACAGGGGGGACTACGAGCAGTACTTC. It codes for CASSISDRGDYEQYF.

This clonotype was counted between two and nine times. The gene calls are TRBV14 and TRBJ2-1; no firm D call. Germline lookup yields CDR1 SGHDN and CDR2 FVKESK. This CDR3 region has 12 residues. Trimming cost V 5 bases and J 10 bases, with 12 bases left between them. The DNA for the CDR3 is TGTGCCAGCAGCGTTACAAGTGGGGAGCAGTTCTTC. The encoded protein is CASSVTSGEQFF.

In its sample, this clonotype was seen a few times. The chain recombines TRBV28 with TRBJ2-7; TRBD2 matches 10 bases. The ends lost 6 bases at V and 6 bases at J; junction bases unmatched: 8. The CDR3 totals 14 residues. CDR1 is MDHEN and CDR2 is SYDVKM in the germline V gene. The CDR3 bases are TGTGCCAGCAGGAAGCGGGGGGGCCTCCGCGAGCAGTACTTC. Translation: CASRKRGGLREQYF.